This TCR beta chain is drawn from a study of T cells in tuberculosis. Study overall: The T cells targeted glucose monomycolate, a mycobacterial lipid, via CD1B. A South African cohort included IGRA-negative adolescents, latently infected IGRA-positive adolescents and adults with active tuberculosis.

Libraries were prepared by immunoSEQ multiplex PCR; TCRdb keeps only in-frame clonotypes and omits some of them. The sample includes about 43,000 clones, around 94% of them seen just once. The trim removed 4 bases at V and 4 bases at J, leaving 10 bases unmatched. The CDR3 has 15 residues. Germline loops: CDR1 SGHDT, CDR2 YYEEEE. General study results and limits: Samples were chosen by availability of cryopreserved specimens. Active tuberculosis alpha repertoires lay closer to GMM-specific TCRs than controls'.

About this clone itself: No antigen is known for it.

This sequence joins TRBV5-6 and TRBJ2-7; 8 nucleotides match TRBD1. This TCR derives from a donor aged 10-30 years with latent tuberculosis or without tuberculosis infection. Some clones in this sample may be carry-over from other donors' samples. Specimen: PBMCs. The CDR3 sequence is CASSPQTGGRYEQYF. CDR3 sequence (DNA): TGTGCCAGCAGCCCCCAAACAGGGGGTAGGTACGAGCAGTACTTC.